These 10 T cell receptor beta chains were all obtained from the same sample, sequenced in a study of cytomegalovirus exposure and HLA in healthy donors (TCRdb year 2017). Library creation used the immunoSEQ multiplex PCR assay. For the multiplex PCR, a mixture combining 60 forward primers for TCR Vbeta segments and 13 reverse primers for TCR Jbeta segments was used. The source is immuneACCESS, and TCRdb retained only in-frame sequences with V and J called. Part of the clones is not carried over; for the studies checked, unresolved V genes explain less than half of this, and the remainder is unexplained. Across this sample there are 65,000 to 85,000 clones, with 70% to 85% seen only once. The leading ten clones occupy 2.5% to 3.5% of the sample. The sequencing sample was made of PBMCs. These receptors all stem from a man in his forties or fifties in good health and CMV-seropositive.

The rearrangement joins TRBV6-4 to TRBJ1-2, with 9 bases aligning to TRBD1. Germline V gene lookup returns CDR1 MRHNA and CDR2 SNTAGT. This CDR3 comprises 14 residues. The J segment lost 3 bases and the V segment lost 6 bases, leaving 5 bases of the junction unmatched. The CDR3 spells CASRRDREDYGYTF. The CDR3 DNA is TGTGCCAGCAGGCGGGACAGGGAGGACTATGGCTACACCTTC.

The chain combines TRBV30 with TRBJ2-7; 7 nucleotides line up with TRBD1. Trimming cost V 0 bases and J 0 bases; bases outside gene matches: 2. This CDR3 has 14 amino acids. CDR1 and CDR2 (germline): GTSNPN, SVGIG (reference sequence). The CDR3 nucleotides read TGTGCCTGGAGTGTAGGGGGCGTCTCCTACGAGCAGTACTTC. It is translated as CAWSVGGVSYEQYF.

The table lists this clone with a count of one. This sequence joins TRBV7-3 and TRBJ2-3; 7 bases are a match to TRBD2. The V gene end was trimmed by 5 bases and the J gene end by 3 bases; junction bases not matched to a gene: 5. Germline CDR1 is SGHTA and CDR2 is FQGTGA. The CDR3 totals 14 residues. CDR3 nucleotide sequence: TGTGCCAGCAGCATGCGGGACTATACAGATACGCAGTATTTT. The encoded protein is CASSMRDYTDTQYF.

The chain links TRBV14 to TRBJ1-6, with TRBD1 as a possible D gene (6 bases). CDR1 SGHDN and CDR2 FVKESK come from the germline V gene. The CDR3 covers 15 residues. V lost 2 bases to trimming and J lost 5 bases, with 10 bases between them. The CDR3 region has the DNA TGTGCCAGCAGCCAACAGCAGGGGAATAATTCACCCCTCCACTTT. The encoded protein is CASSQQQGNNSPLHF.

This clone was detected only once. The J gene is TRBJ2-7, the V gene TRBV7-6, with D hard to call. Germline values: CDR1 SGHVS, CDR2 FNYEAQ. Trimming took 1 base from V and 0 from J, leaving 10 bases between them. This CDR3 comprises 15 residues. As DNA, the CDR3 is TGTGCCAGCAGCTTAGAAGTTACCAGCTCCTACGAGCAGTACTTC. This translates into CASSLEVTSSYEQYF. The complete variable domain, with remaining parts taken from reference TRBV7-6 and TRBJ2-7, reads GAGVSQSPRYKVTKRGQDVALRCDPISGHVSLYWYRQALGQGPEFLTYFNYEAQQDKSGLPNDRFSAERPEGSISTLTIQRTEQRDSAMYRCASSLEVTSSYEQYFGPGTRLTVT.

This clone has only a few counts. J is TRBJ1-1 and V is TRBV2, with D tentatively TRBD1 (6 bases). Trimming shortened V by 5 bases and J by 0 bases, and 22 bases separated the two germline ends. CDR3 length equals 18 residues. Germline CDR1 and CDR2: SNHLY and FYNNEI. The CDR3 nucleotides read TGTGCCAGCAGTCCTTCGGACAGCGCAACCGATATGAACACTGAAGCTTTCTTT. Translating gives CASSPSDSATDMNTEAFF.

This chain joins TRBV4-3 and TRBJ2-4; weak D call: TRBD1 (6 bases). The CDR3 is 16 amino acids. V lost 0 bases to trimming and J lost 12 bases, with 21 bases between them. Germline-derived CDR1 and CDR2 are LGHNA and YSLEER. CDR3 DNA: TGCGCCAGCAGCCAAGATCGTCAGGGGTCGACCAAAGGTCAGTACTTC. It yields the protein CASSQDRQGSTKGQYF.

This sequence joins TRBV11-2 and TRBJ2-7; D is ambiguous. The germline gives CDR1 SGHAT, CDR2 FQNNGV. The CDR3 extends over 14 amino acids. V was shortened by 1 base and J by 3 bases, with 10 bases between the two germline ends. The CDR3 sequence is CASSLGPGNYEQYF. The CDR3 nucleotides are TGTGCCAGCAGCTTAGGGCCTGGTAACTACGAGCAGTACTTC.

This clone has only one observation. The chain employs TRBV7-2 and TRBJ1-6; no clear D gene. The germline gives CDR1 SGHTA, CDR2 FQGNSA. V shed 2 bases and J shed 0 bases, with 14 bases lying between them. This CDR3 is built from 18 residues. The CDR3 reads CASSLSLFGSSYNSPLHF. The CDR3 DNA is TGTGCCAGCAGCTTATCCTTATTCGGGAGCTCCTATAATTCACCCCTCCACTTT.

J is TRBJ1-4 and V is TRBV30, with a possible D match to TRBD1 (6 bases). Looked up from germline, CDR1 is GTSNPN and CDR2 is SVGIG (reference sequence). Trimming pared 7 bases from V and 8 bases from J, leaving 17 bases between. The CDR3 is 13 amino acids. This CDR3 is CASGGGRGEKLFF. The CDR3, as DNA: TGTGCCTCTGGGGGGGGCAGAGGCGAAAAACTGTTTTTT.